These T cell receptor beta chains were read from a single sample in a study of glioma-infiltrating T cells after dendritic cell vaccination. Sequencing used immunoSEQ multiplex PCR; TCRdb keeps in-frame clones, though not all of them. The table records 85,000 to 95,000 clones, around 86% of them present only once. Sequences were derived from blood, sampled before dendritic cell vaccination. Receptor source: a human donor with glioblastoma. The CDR3 runs from the conserved cysteine through the conserved F or W. D genes are given only for firm matches. Size is omitted from some rows. Given values are once, few, many or a class for expanded clones.

>TRBV14|NA|NA|TRBJ1-1
CASSRTAMNTEAFF
TGTGCCAGCAGCCGGACAGCCATGAACACTGAAGCTTTCTTT
>TRBV4-1|NA|NA|TRBJ1-1
CASSQDRSYVNTEAFF
TGCGCCAGCAGCCAAGACAGGTCATACGTGAACACTGAAGCTTTCTTT
>TRBV18|TRBD1|NA|TRBJ2-1
CASSPRTGEFNEQFF
TGTGCCAGCTCACCACGAACAGGGGAATTCAATGAGCAGTTCTTC
>TRBV27|NA|NA|TRBJ1-2
CASSLYMGLGGYTF
TGTGCCAGCAGTTTATATATGGGGCTGGGTGGCTACACCTTC
>TRBV28|NA|NA|TRBJ2-3
CASTFESGSADTQYF
TGTGCCAGCACCTTCGAATCGGGGAGTGCAGATACGCAGTATTTT
>TRBV7-9|NA|NA|TRBJ2-1
CASSLPRGGSASENEQFF
TGTGCCAGCAGCTTACCACGCGGCGGAAGCGCGTCGGAGAATGAGCAGTTCTTC
>TRBV5-1|NA|NA|TRBJ2-1
CASSLGAAYNEQFF
TGCGCCAGCAGCTTGGGAGCGGCCTACAATGAGCAGTTCTTC
>TRBV29-1|NA|NA|TRBJ1-1
CSALEQSKNTEAFF
TGCAGCGCTTTGGAACAGTCAAAGAACACTGAAGCTTTCTTT
>TRBV19|TRBD1|NA|TRBJ2-7
CASSPRDRGNHYEQYF
TGTGCCAGTAGTCCTCGGGACAGGGGGAATCATTACGAGCAGTACTTC
>TRBV5-1|TRBD1|NA|TRBJ2-2
CASSLRDRNTGELFF
TGCGCCAGCAGCTTAAGGGACAGAAACACCGGGGAGCTGTTTTTT
>TRBV11-2|NA|NA|TRBJ2-7
CASSLAGFYEQYF
TGTGCCAGCAGCTTAGCAGGGTTCTACGAGCAGTACTTC
>TRBV11-3|TRBD2|once|TRBJ2-7
CASSLDLMGLAGGFNEQYF
TGTGCCAGCAGCTTAGATCTTATGGGACTAGCGGGAGGTTTCAACGAGCAGTACTTC
>TRBV6-5|TRBD2|NA|TRBJ2-7
CASSVKLADYEQYF
TGTGCCAGCAGTGTAAAACTAGCGGACTACGAGCAGTACTTC
>TRBV28|NA|NA|TRBJ2-2
CASKWAGLLATGELFF
TGTGCCAGCAAGTGGGCGGGGCTGCTCGCCACCGGGGAGCTGTTTTTT
>TRBV18|NA|NA|TRBJ1-3
CASSPREGPGNTIYF
TGTGCCAGCTCACCACGGGAGGGGCCTGGAAACACCATATATTTT
>TRBV6-1|TRBD2|many|TRBJ2-1
CASSELAGGYNEQFF
TGTGCCAGCAGTGAACTAGCGGGGGGGTACAATGAGCAGTTCTTC
>TRBV15|TRBD1|NA|TRBJ1-2
CATRDDGWTGMFGYTF
TGTGCCACCAGAGATGATGGTTGGACAGGGATGTTTGGCTACACCTTC
>TRBV6-4|TRBD1|NA|TRBJ1-4
CASTQTGGCNEKLFF
TGTGCCAGCACCCAGACAGGGGGCTGTAATGAAAAACTGTTTTTT